This T cell receptor beta chain was found in a study of cytomegalovirus exposure and HLA in healthy donors (dated by TCRdb to about 2017). In the study overall: An earlier analysis of approximately 590 of the donors reported approximately 300 Gb of sequence data and some 120 million unique TCR beta sequences from 150 million to 200 million T cells. An early release covering some 640 HLA-typed donors comprised about 290 gigabases of sequencing data and around 86 million unique TCR sequences. Of the 300 to 500 genotyped donors, 81% were placed in the genetic ancestry cluster associated with self-reported Caucasian donors. The study was designed to test whether signatures of past pathogen exposure could be identified by cataloging public T cell receptors. The T cell repertoires of around 730 subjects were profiled by immunosequencing and related to cytomegalovirus serostatus. A separate validation cohort of more than 100 different subjects was used in addition to the roughly 700-subject first cohort. To predict cytomegalovirus infection status, the study brought together high-throughput TCR immunosequencing, statistical association of individual TCRs with disease status, and machine learning. A later analysis re-examined previously published TCR beta repertoires from just over 650 donors and added high-resolution HLA genotyping to investigate patterns of TCR occurrence. Rather than using new phenotypic data, the later analysis identified candidate immune exposures from TCR beta sequences and from how often those sequences occurred across donors. To decide whether each TCR beta V gene segment behaved as functional or pseudogenic, an earlier analysis of some 600 of the donors relied on high-throughput TCR beta sequencing. Donor age, sex, ethnicity and CMV serostatus were compiled together with the repertoire data. A later genetic analysis took genome-wide SNP genotypes for about 55% of the 666 donors and used that subset as a discovery cohort. Every repertoire in the discovery cohort had been generated on one and the same sequencing platform. HLA typing covered class I and class II loci at four-digit resolution. Typing coverage varied by locus: roughly 629-640 donors for A, B, C, DRB1 and DQB1; roughly 560 for DQA1; 606 for DPA1; about 450 for DPB1. Five DR-DQ haplotypes were handled as single units for association and clustering, since linkage in the cohort was strong. Among 300 to 500 genotyped donors of the cohort, an average of approximately 240,000 unique TCR beta nucleotide sequences was sequenced per donor, of which about 19% were non-productive. Study-level results and caveats: When HLA alleles, especially DR and DQ, strongly co-occurred, attributing TCR associations to individual alleles was difficult. The classifier was reported to diagnose cytomegalovirus status with high specificity and sensitivity in both the original and validation cohorts. Three of the identified cytomegalovirus-associated TCR beta chains were confirmed in vitro to be specific for cytomegalovirus antigens. In a later genetic analysis, a missense DCLRE1C variant was associated with V-gene and J-gene trimming of TCR beta chains, and the association was replicated in an independent cohort. The cohort was sequenced for TCR beta chains only, and without alpha or paired-chain data the features that could be detected were limited. The study listed 150 to 200 TCR beta chains as associated with cytomegalovirus. In an earlier analysis of about 550 of the donors, most TCR beta V segments were observed in productive rearrangements about 87% or about 30% of the time, broadly matching IMGT annotations. A later analysis found that most CMV-associated TCR beta chains appeared HLA-restricted, with HLA associations seemingly driven largely by CMV exposure. According to a later genetic analysis, donors in an Asian-associated ancestry cluster had fewer N-insertions in productive TCRs than the approximately 700-donor mean. Correlated functional status among segregating V segments might reflect linkage disequilibrium, but an unknown experimental factor could not be ruled out. In a later analysis, HLA-associated TCR beta chains were found to be more clonally expanded and to have lower generation probabilities than equally common non-associated chains. Seventeen rarely observed V segments, including chromosome 9 orphons, were excluded from the earlier analysis of some 590 of the donors because counts were too low. Sequencing depth was assumed to be roughly uniform across donors in the presence/absence analyses, though that assumption may not hold. CMV serostatus was the only immune exposure information available for the cohort. A cluster of highly shared sequence variants was judged likely to be a technical artifact of the sequencing pipeline. According to the authors, the approach could potentially be generalized to other disease states and immunological phenotypes. A further reported finding was that TCR beta sequences accurately predicted the HLA-A and HLA-B alleles for most subjects in the first cohort. While some public TCRs were present in many individuals, most TCR sequences turned up only very rarely across donors. A later analysis associated 15,000 or so TCR beta sequences with specific HLA alleles at a false discovery rate of 0.05. A later analysis found that TCR association rates varied across HLA loci, with DRB1 alleles showing the most associated TCRs and HLA-C alleles the fewest. Because HLA typing was missing for some donors at each locus, association tests included only the typed subset. According to a later analysis, parvovirus B19, influenza, CMV and Epstein-Barr virus appeared linked to several top co-occurrence clusters. The 87-base-pair reads could not distinguish some IMGT-functional V segments, including TRBV6-2 and TRBV6-3, so those segments were excluded.

In total, 630 or so healthy bone marrow donors made up the cohort. Cohort members were all nominally healthy when sampled, although unrecorded immune exposures were likely present. The donor was CMV seronegative and was included in the group of over 300 seronegative cohort members. Each donor provided a peripheral blood sample, and peripheral blood mononuclear cells were used for TCR beta sequencing. Genomic DNA was extracted from the blood cell samples with the Qiagen DNeasy Blood Extraction Kit. The library relied on the immunoSEQ multiplex PCR assay. A mixture of 60 forward primers for TCR Vbeta segments and 13 reverse primers for TCR Jbeta segments was used in the multiplex PCR. The CDR3 region of rearranged TCR beta genes was amplified from genomic DNA by a multiplex PCR assay. Amplified TCR beta libraries were sequenced as 87-base-pair reads on the Illumina HiSeq System. Processing in the source paper ran as follows. Across the 670 or so repertoires, a later analysis counted approximately 83 million unique TCR beta chains, roughly 11 million of which were shared by at least two donors. Raw reads were error-corrected and collapsed into unique sequences by a nearest-neighbor algorithm in which closely related sequences were merged to remove PCR and sequencing errors. CDR3 sequences were aligned to IMGT reference sequences to assign V, D and J gene segments. Each retained sequence needed at least a six-nucleotide match to both a V gene segment and a J gene segment. Rearrangements were called productive when the CDR3 lacked stop codons and stayed in frame with V and J; all others were non-productive. CDR3 was defined according to IMGT convention as the region running from the second conserved V-encoded cysteine to the conserved J-encoded phenylalanine. In an earlier analysis of 550 to 650 of the donors, sequences lacking an unambiguous match to a single V gene segment were excluded. An earlier analysis of a few hundred of the donors classified V segments as functional when productive rearrangements were above 56.7% and as segregating when the standard deviation between donors was above 5%. A statistical classification framework was built to diagnose cytomegalovirus status from the catalog of TCR beta chain sequences. In a later analysis, TCR nucleotide sequences were compared against IMGT/GENE-DB human TR gene sequences so that V and J genes could be assigned. A later analysis assigned CDR3 sequences and most-parsimonious VDJ recombination scenarios with the TCRdist pipeline. In a later analysis, every TCR beta chain was defined by the combination of its CDR3 amino acid sequence and its V-gene family, and reads without a unique V-gene family were dropped. As a way to deal with suspected cross-contamination and a sequencing artifact, a later analysis dropped nearly 600 nucleotide sequences that were highly shared and had low generation probability. In a later analysis, a clonal expansion index for each public chain was calculated from normalized within-repertoire ranks of inferred template counts. A later analysis computed generation probabilities with a VDJ recombination model fitted to out-of-frame rearrangements, and checked the results against IGoR. A later analysis scored TCR-TCR, TCR-HLA and TCR-CMV co-occurrence with hypergeometric tests, applying a repertoire-size bias correction to TCR pairs. In a later analysis, false discovery rates were estimated by permuting HLA or CMV assignments 20 times. A later analysis grouped co-occurring TCRs with DBSCAN, adding TCRdist sequence similarity when clustering within HLA-allele-positive subsets. Repertoires with fewer than 30,000 or more than 120,000 public chains, plus five repertoires with anomalous nucleotide sharing, were excluded from co-occurrence clustering. TCRdb mirrors the immuneACCESS table, restricted to in-frame sequences. Some clones are absent from its copies; in checked studies, under half trace to an unresolved V gene, and the reason for the others is unknown. V, J and clone size were drawn from that table, and D and trimming were deduced from the DNA. This sample is represented by under 200,000 clones; about 71% of them were singletons. The top ten hold approximately 2.8% of the sample.

Comment on this clone: Its antigen has not been determined. Base qualities are not recorded, but no much larger clone differs from it by a single base.

The CDR3 holds 14 amino acids from the cysteine to the phenylalanine. Of all the DNA, just the CDR3 is kept, 42 bases in frame from base 1. V has 4 bases trimmed and J has 4 bases trimmed; junction bases matching no gene number 4. The germline V gene provides CDR1 SGHTA and CDR2 FQGNSA. The clonotype comes from a woman in her 30s in good health and CMV-seronegative. Specimen: PBMCs. The chain uses TRBV7-2 and TRBJ2-5, and 9 bases in between align with TRBD2. The sequenced DNA: TGTGCCAGCAGCTGGGGACTAGCCTTAGAGACCCAGTACTTC. Its amino acids are CASSWGLALETQYF.